This TCR delta chain was documented in a study of gamma-delta chains in newborns, infants, children. At the level of the study: Innate gammadelta T cells reportedly expand polyclonally right after birth, driven by microbial exposure, per the title.

V lost 2 bases to trimming and J lost 0 bases; unmatched junction nucleotides: 20. The CDR3 loop spans 21 amino acids. Germline V gene sequence: CDR1 TSWWSYY, CDR2 QGS. TCRdb applied CATT to the reads for clone calling. The data hold about 16,000 delta-chain clones, with 7.3% observed a single time. This TCR was recovered from a child who was a newborn, infant or young child, either healthy, febrile or measles-vaccinated (not recorded which). Specimen: blood. V usage is TRDV1 and J usage is TRDJ1, with 8 bases matching TRDD3. The CDR3 reads CALGERLPLYWGPSYTDKLIF. In nucleotides, the CDR3 is TGTGCTCTTGGGGAAAGGCTCCCGCTTTACTGGGGGCCCTCGTACACCGATAAACTCATCTTT.